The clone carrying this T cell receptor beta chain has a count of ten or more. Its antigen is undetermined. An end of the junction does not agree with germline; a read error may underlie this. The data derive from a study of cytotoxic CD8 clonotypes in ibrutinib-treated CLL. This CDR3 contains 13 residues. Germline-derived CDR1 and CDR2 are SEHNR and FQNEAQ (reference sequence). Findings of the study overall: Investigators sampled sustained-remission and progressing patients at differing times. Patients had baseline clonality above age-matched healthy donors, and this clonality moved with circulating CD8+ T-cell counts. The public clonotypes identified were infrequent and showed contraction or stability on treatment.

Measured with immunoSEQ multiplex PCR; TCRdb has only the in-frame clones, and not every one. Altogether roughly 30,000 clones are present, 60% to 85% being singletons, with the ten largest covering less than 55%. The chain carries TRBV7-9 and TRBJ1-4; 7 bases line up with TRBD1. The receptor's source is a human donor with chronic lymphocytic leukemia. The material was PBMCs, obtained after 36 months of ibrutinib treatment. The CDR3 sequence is CASSLVLGQELPF. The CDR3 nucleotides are TGTGCCAGCAGCTTAGTATTAGGACAGGAACTACCTTTT.